This T cell receptor (beta chain) originates from a study of cytomegalovirus exposure and HLA in healthy donors. Study results and caveats: Most TCR sequences were seen very rarely across donors, but some public TCRs occurred in many.

This clone was found once. Its antigen is still unknown. PCR primers comprised 60 Vbeta and 13 Jbeta primers. Some clones are missing from TCRdb's copy, which holds only in-frame ones; the method was immunoSEQ multiplex PCR. Here the sample spans roughly 100,000 clones, about 80% being singletons. Germline V gives CDR1 MDHEN, CDR2 SYDVKM. This CDR3 comprises 16 residues. V gave up 2 bases and J gave up 5 bases; unmatched junction bases: 7. Sample: PBMCs. This sequence joins TRBV28 and TRBJ2-2; 8 nucleotides align to TRBD2. The sequence was collected from a man in his forties in good health and CMV-seropositive. This CDR3 is CASSLRQRGKTGELFF. In nucleotides, the CDR3 is TGTGCCAGCAGTTTAAGGCAGCGGGGGAAAACCGGGGAGCTGTTTTTT. Full variable domain (rest looked up from reference TRBV28 and TRBJ2-2): DVKVTQSSRYLVKRTGEKVFLECVQDMDHENMFWYRQDPGLGLRLIYFSYDVKMKEKGDIPEGYSVSREKKERFSLILESASTNQTSMYLCASSLRQRGKTGELFFGEGSRLTVL.